This T cell receptor beta chain derives from a study of regulatory T cells in long-lasting Graves disease. Regarding the study as a whole: It was peripheral blood alone, not thyroid tissue, that was studied.

This clonotype was recorded at least ten times. Its antigen is currently unknown. The V and J ends lost 0 bases and 10 bases respectively, with 16 bases between them. This CDR3 is built from 16 residues. Germline loops: CDR1 MNHEY, CDR2 SMNVEV (reference sequence). Sample time point: newly diagnosed GD, antithyroid drugs for less than 3 months. RNA extracted from PBMCs served as the sequencing template. Investigators prepared the TCR beta libraries by applying iRepertoire HTBI primers and Arm-PCR of CDR3 regions. A single record per CDR3 protein comes from TCRdb applying MiXCR to the multiplex PCR reads. Of 400,000 to 550,000 distinct CDR3 sequences listed, 15% to 20% were seen once; the top ten hold roughly a tenth. Another study also made use of these data, one on T cells in Graves' hyperthyroidism and ophthalmopathy. That source reports: Hyperthyroidism in the patients, aged 18 to 65, was newly diagnosed and under 2 months in duration.

The sequence was collected from a woman aged 30 to 39 with Graves disease. V is TRBV27 and J is TRBJ1-6; D uncertain. This material consisted of peripheral blood mononuclear cells (PBMCs), taken at new diagnosis, from a patient treated with antithyroid drugs. CDR3 amino acids: CASSLSMGRMGSPLHF. Written as DNA, the CDR3 is TGTGCCAGCAGTTTATCGATGGGCCGGATGGGCTCACCCCTCCACTTT.